The 25 T cell receptor beta chains below were found in one sample sequenced in a study of cytomegalovirus exposure and HLA in healthy donors (dated 2017 in TCRdb). The library relied on the immunoSEQ multiplex PCR assay. For the multiplex PCR, a mixture combining 60 forward primers for TCR Vbeta segments and 13 reverse primers for TCR Jbeta segments was used. The table comes from immuneACCESS by way of TCRdb, which keeps in-frame sequences with V and J called. Part of the clones is missing from these tables; in studies checked, under half for an unresolved V gene and the rest for unknown reasons. This sample lists roughly 120,000 clones; under 70% were detected once. About 8.3% of the sample goes to the ten largest clones. The specimen was PBMCs. These TCRs come from a man between 18 and 35 years old in good health and CMV-seropositive.

The rearrangement links TRBV6-4 to TRBJ2-7, with D uncertain. Per the germline V gene, CDR1 is MRHNA and CDR2 is SNTAGT. The CDR3 has 15 residues. Between the trimmed V and J ends, which lost 7 bases and 2 bases, there was a span of 18 bases. The CDR3 nucleotides are TGTGCCAGCACGCGCCCGCAGTGCGGAACCTACGAGCAGTACTTC. Translating it yields CASTRPQCGTYEQYF.

This clone was observed once. The chain combines TRBV12-5 with TRBJ2-1, with 7 bases aligning to TRBD2. The V and J ends lost 6 bases and 7 bases, in that order; junction bases with no gene match: 12. In germline, CDR1 is LGHNT, CDR2 FRNRAP. The CDR3 has 15 residues. The CDR3 coding sequence is TGTGCTAGTGGCCCGGGACTAACGACGAGGAATGAGCAGTTCTTC. Its protein is CASGPGLTTRNEQFF.

The V gene is TRBV6-7, the J gene TRBJ1-5, with 7 bases identical to TRBD1. TRBV6-7 is sorted into the ORF group, with uncertain function. V shed 7 bases, J shed 4 bases, and the junction held 7 bases outside the gene matches. This CDR3 has 14 residues. CDR3 region: CASTTGISNQPQHF. The CDR3 nucleotides are TGTGCCAGCACGACAGGGATAAGTAATCAGCCCCAGCATTTT.

The table lists this clone with a count of one. The genes are TRBV7-2 and TRBJ1-1; D is possibly TRBD1 (6 bases). Per germline, CDR1 SGHTA and CDR2 FQGNSA. V gave up 1 base and J gave up 5 bases, with 23 bases separating them. The CDR3 contains 18 residues. This CDR3 is CASSLVGTKGVGGTEAFF. For the CDR3, the DNA is TGTGCCAGCAGCTTAGTTGGAACAAAGGGGGTAGGAGGTACTGAAGCTTTCTTT.

A few counts support this clone. The chain recombines TRBV7-2 with TRBJ2-7, with TRBD1 matching 7 bases. This CDR3 has 12 amino acids. V lost 4 bases, J lost 4 bases, and 1 base stayed unmatched. Germline values: CDR1 SGHTA, CDR2 FQGNSA. CDR3 sequence: CASSSQGYEQYF. The CDR3, as DNA: TGTGCCAGCAGCTCACAGGGGTACGAGCAGTACTTC.

The chain is built from TRBV28 and TRBJ1-1, with TRBD1 matching over 7 bases. Germline V gives CDR1 MDHEN, CDR2 SYDVKM. The junction had 11 bases not matched to a gene; V was cut back by 3 bases and J by 1 base. The CDR3 runs to 17 residues. The CDR3 nucleotides are TGTGCCAGCAGTTTTCTGGGAGAGACAGGGCCGAACACTGAAGCTTTCTTT. Translation gives CASSFLGETGPNTEAFF.

This chain links TRBV5-4 with TRBJ2-5, with a tentative D call TRBD2 (5 bases). The CDR3 runs 14 residues. The germline V gene encodes CDR1 SGHNT and CDR2 YYREEE (reference sequence). V shed 4 bases and J shed 1 base, with 11 bases lying between them. For the CDR3, the DNA is TGTGCCAGCAGCAGCGCGGGTCTCCAAGAGACCCAGTACTTC. It codes for CASSSAGLQETQYF. The full variable domain, its missing parts supplied by reference TRBV5-4 and TRBJ2-5, is ETGVTQSPTHLIKTRGQQVTLRCSSQSGHNTVSWYQQALGQGPQFIFQYYREEENGRGNFPPRFSGLQFPNYSSELNVNALELDDSALYLCASSSAGLQETQYFGPGTRLLVL.

This clone was counted only a few times. The chain couples TRBV15 to TRBJ2-2, with TRBD1 as a possible D gene (5 bases). Germline values: CDR1 LNHNV, CDR2 YYDKDF (reference sequence). The CDR3 is 15 amino acids. V was trimmed by 6 bases and J by 2 bases, leaving 13 bases between them. CDR3 nucleotides: TGTGCCACCAGGGGCGGACAAGCCAACACCGGGGAGCTGTTTTTT. It codes for CATRGGQANTGELFF. The full variable domain, with the rest looked up from reference TRBV15 and TRBJ2-2, is DAMVIQNPRYQVTQFGKPVTLSCSQTLNHNVMYWYQQKSSQAPKLLFHYYDKDFNNEADTPDNFQSRRPNTSFCFLDIRSPGLGDTAMYLCATRGGQANTGELFFGEGSRLTVL.

The rearrangement uses TRBV27 and TRBJ2-6; no clear D gene. The V end was cut by 10 bases, the J end by 1 base, with 5 bases between. CDR3 size: 12 residues. Germline CDR1 MNHEY, CDR2 SMNVEV (reference sequence). The CDR3 reads CATRSGANVLTF. In DNA, the CDR3 is TGTGCCACCCGGTCTGGGGCCAACGTCCTGACTTTC. Supplemented by reference TRBV27 and TRBJ2-6, the full variable domain reads EAQVTQNPRYLITVTGKKLTVTCSQNMNHEYMSWYRQDPGLGLRQIYYSMNVEVTDKGDVPEGYKVSRKEKRNFPLILESPSPNQTSLYFCATRSGANVLTFGAGSRLTVL.

The chain joins TRBV6-6 to TRBJ2-7; 10 bases are a match to TRBD1. The CDR3 is 16 residues long. V shed 5 bases and J 1 base; nucleotides not matched to a gene: 8. Germline CDR1 is MNHNY and CDR2 is SVGAGI (reference sequence). CDR3 amino acids: CASSGRGTGESYEQYF. The CDR3 DNA reads as TGTGCCAGCAGTGGACGGGGGACAGGGGAATCCTACGAGCAGTACTTC.

The chain combines TRBV28 with TRBJ1-5, with a possible D match to TRBD1 (5 bases). V gave up 6 bases and J gave up 0 bases, with 15 bases separating them. The CDR3 has 16 residues. Looked up from germline, CDR1 is MDHEN and CDR2 is SYDVKM. CDR3: CASRAGGKYSNQPQHF. CDR3 nucleotide sequence: TGTGCCAGCAGAGCCGGGGGGAAATATAGCAATCAGCCCCAGCATTTT.

The chain employs TRBV5-1 and TRBJ2-7, with a tentative D call TRBD2 (7 bases). This CDR3 contains 15 residues. Germline CDR1 reads SGHRS; CDR2 reads YFSETQ. The V and J ends lost 6 bases and 5 bases respectively, with 21 bases between them. The CDR3 DNA reads as TGCGCCAGCAAGCTTGGAGGGGGGGGCCAGGACGAGCAGTACTTC. Translation gives CASKLGGGGQDEQYF.

The CDR3 sequence is CASSEVPSLLHF. The CDR3 DNA is TGTGCCAGCAGTGAAGTTCCAAGCTTGCTCCACTTT. The gene calls are TRBV2 and TRBJ1-6; D is ambiguous. The CDR3 runs 12 residues. The germline V gene has CDR1 SNHLY and CDR2 FYNNEI. V lost 1 base and J 16 bases, leaving 11 bases between the germline ends.

V usage is TRBV4-2 and J usage is TRBJ1-3, with D unresolved. Germline CDR1 and CDR2: LGHNA and YNFKEQ. CDR3 length equals 15 residues. V was cut by 5 bases and J by 0 bases, with 11 bases left in between. The CDR3 loop is CASSAYTYSGNTIYF. In DNA form, the CDR3 reads TGTGCCAGCAGCGCTTACACATACTCTGGAAACACCATATATTTT.

This clone turned up a few times. The CDR3 is CASTPGQGGYGYTF. As DNA, the CDR3 is TGTGCCAGTACACCGGGACAGGGGGGGTATGGCTACACCTTC. This chain links TRBV25-1 with TRBJ1-2; 11 bases are a match to TRBD1. This CDR3 has 14 residues. CDR1 is MGHDK, CDR2 SYGVNS, per germline. The V gene end was trimmed by 9 bases and the J gene end by 5 bases; junction bases not matched to a gene: 8.

This clone was observed a handful of times. The chain uses TRBV19 and TRBJ1-1; D is possibly TRBD1 (5 bases). CDR3 length equals 16 residues. Germline V gene lookup returns CDR1 LNHDA and CDR2 SQIVND (reference sequence). Trimming stripped 6 bases from V and 1 base from J, with 18 bases between. Here the CDR3 DNA reads TGTGCCAGTAGGCCTGACGTGGGCAGGGAGAACACTGAAGCTTTCTTT. Translating gives CASRPDVGRENTEAFF.

This clone was detected once. The gene calls are TRBV4-1 and TRBJ2-3; no firm D call. The germline gives CDR1 MGHRA, CDR2 YSYEKL. CDR3 length equals 16 residues. Trimming left V 4 bases short and J 1 base short, with 15 bases between. CDR3 coding DNA: TGCGCCAGCAGCCCACCAGACATGGTGGGCACAGATACGCAGTATTTT. It specifies CASSPPDMVGTDTQYF.

This chain uses TRBV2 with TRBJ1-5; D perhaps matches TRBD1 (5 bases). The germline gives CDR1 SNHLY, CDR2 FYNNEI. This CDR3 has 16 residues. Trimming removed 6 bases at V and 0 bases at J, with 15 bases between. The CDR3 nucleotides read TGTGCCAGCAGACGGTCGGGGGGGGATAGCAATCAGCCCCAGCATTTT. It specifies CASRRSGGDSNQPQHF.

This clone has only a few counts. V is TRBV11-3 and J is TRBJ2-5; 7 bases agree with TRBD1. Trimming at V came to 0 bases and at J to 4 bases, leaving 5 bases not matched to a gene. The CDR3 has 15 residues. Germline-derived CDR1 and CDR2 are SGHNT and YENEEA. The chain's CDR3 is CASSLEGGWGETQYF. The DNA of the CDR3 is TGTGCCAGCAGCTTAGAAGGGGGCTGGGGAGAGACCCAGTACTTC.

Regarding this clone: Different DNA sequences within this sample yield the same CDR3. The V and J genes are TRBV6-4 and TRBJ1-1; no clear D. The CDR3 is made up of 13 amino acids. CDR1 and CDR2 (germline): MRHNA, SNTAGT. V lost 4 bases, J lost 0 bases, and 6 bases lay in between. The CDR3: CASSATMNTEAFF. CDR3 DNA sequence: TGTGCCAGCAGTGCGACTATGAACACTGAAGCTTTCTTT.

The CDR3 DNA sequence: TGTGCCACCAGCAGGGAAATGTCCACGGGTAGAGAAGCTTTCTTT. Its protein product is CATSREMSTGREAFF. The rearrangement links TRBV15 to TRBJ1-1, with D unclear. The CDR3 extends over 15 amino acids. Germline assignment: CDR1 LNHNV and CDR2 YYDKDF (reference sequence). Trimming left V 3 bases short and J 8 bases short, with 19 bases between. Full variable domain (rest looked up from reference TRBV15 and TRBJ1-1): DAMVIQNPRYQVTQFGKPVTLSCSQTLNHNVMYWYQQKSSQAPKLLFHYYDKDFNNEADTPDNFQSRRPNTSFCFLDIRSPGLGDTAMYLCATSREMSTGREAFFGQGTRLTVV.

This rearrangement joins TRBV18 to TRBJ1-1, with a tentative D call TRBD1 (5 bases). V was cut by 6 bases and J by 0 bases, with 8 bases left in between. Germline assignment: CDR1 KGHSH and CDR2 LQKENI. The CDR3 loop spans 13 amino acids. The CDR3 loop reads CASSLGLNTEAFF. For the CDR3, the DNA is TGTGCCAGCTCCCTGGGGCTGAACACTGAAGCTTTCTTT. Combining the CDR3 with reference TRBV18 and TRBJ1-1 gives the whole variable domain NAGVMQNPRHLVRRRGQEARLRCSPMKGHSHVYWYRQLPEEGLKFMVYLQKENIIDESGMPKERFSAEFPKEGPSILRIQQVVRGDSAAYFCASSLGLNTEAFFGQGTRLTVV.

DNA of the CDR3: TGTGCCATCAGTGAGGAATCGGCAGGGCGGTATACTGAGCAGTTCTTC. This codes for CAISEESAGRYTEQFF. The V and J genes are TRBV10-3 and TRBJ2-1; possibly TRBD1 for D (5 bases). Germline loops: CDR1 ENHRY, CDR2 SYGVKD. This CDR3 is built from 16 residues. Trimming stripped 2 bases from V and 9 bases from J, with 20 bases between.

The rearrangement uses TRBV7-9 and TRBJ2-1, with 8 positions matching TRBD2. CDR1 is SEHNR and CDR2 is FQNEAQ in the germline V gene (reference sequence). This CDR3 is built from 16 residues. V trimming: 1 base; J trimming: 6 bases; junction bases outside the gene matches: 8. The CDR3 sequence: CASSLGDGGAPNEQFF. CDR3 nucleotide sequence: TGTGCCAGCAGCTTAGGTGACGGGGGGGCCCCCAATGAGCAGTTCTTC. Drawing the rest from reference TRBV7-9 and TRBJ2-1, the complete variable domain is DTGVSQNPRHKITKRGQNVTFRCDPISEHNRLYWYRQTLGQGPEFLTYFQNEAQLEKSRLLSDRFSAERPKGSFSTLEIQRTEQGDSAMYLCASSLGDGGAPNEQFFGPGTRLTVL.

V is TRBV19 and J is TRBJ1-2, with 9 bases matching TRBD1. Looked up from germline, CDR1 is LNHDA and CDR2 is SQIVND (reference sequence). V shed 4 bases, J shed 7 bases, and the junction held 7 bases outside the gene matches. The CDR3 is 14 residues long. CDR3 protein: CASSKDRGWRGYTF. The DNA of the CDR3 is TGTGCCAGTAGTAAGGACAGGGGTTGGCGTGGCTACACCTTC.